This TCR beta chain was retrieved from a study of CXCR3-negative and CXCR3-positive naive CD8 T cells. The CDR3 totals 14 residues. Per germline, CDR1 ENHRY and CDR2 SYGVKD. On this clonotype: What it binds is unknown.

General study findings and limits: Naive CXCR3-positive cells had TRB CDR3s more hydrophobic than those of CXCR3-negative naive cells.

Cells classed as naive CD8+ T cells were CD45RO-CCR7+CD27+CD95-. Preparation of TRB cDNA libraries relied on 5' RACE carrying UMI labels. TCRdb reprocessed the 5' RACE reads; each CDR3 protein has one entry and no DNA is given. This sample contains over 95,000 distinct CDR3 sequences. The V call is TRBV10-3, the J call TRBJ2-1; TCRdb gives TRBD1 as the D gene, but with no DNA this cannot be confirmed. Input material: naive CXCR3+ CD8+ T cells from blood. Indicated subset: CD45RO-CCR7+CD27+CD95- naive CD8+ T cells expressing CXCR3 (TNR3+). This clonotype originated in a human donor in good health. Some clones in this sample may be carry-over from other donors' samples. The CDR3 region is CAIRGGASYNEQFF.